One TCR beta chain is described in this entry. As yet, its antigen is unknown. The data were obtained in a study of cytomegalovirus exposure and HLA in healthy donors. Overall study findings and caveats: Previously analyzed data showed that most TCR beta V segments were productive at a frequency of about 87% or about 30%. The classifier was said to identify cytomegalovirus status with high specificity and sensitivity.

The CDR3 is 15 amino acids. V lost 5 bases and J 3 bases, leaving 15 bases between the germline ends. Germline lookup yields CDR1 MGHDK and CDR2 SYGVNS. The PCR ran on 60 Vbeta and 13 Jbeta primers. Method: immunoSEQ multiplex PCR; TCRdb's copy keeps in-frame clones and lacks some. The table records 110,000 or so clones, over 65% of them present only once. This TCR was sampled from a woman between 18 and 29 years old in good health and CMV-seronegative. The sequencing sample was made of PBMCs. The V gene is TRBV25-1, the J gene TRBJ2-3; D may be TRBD1 (6 bases). CDR3 amino acids: CASSKAQGYTDTQYF. CDR3 DNA sequence: TGTGCCAGCAGTAAGGCCCAGGGGTATACAGATACGCAGTATTTT.